A single sample gave rise to the 29 T cell receptor beta chains below, sequenced in a study of OX40 agonist ivuxolimab in advanced cancers. This table comes from immunoSEQ multiplex PCR, and its TCRdb copy is limited to in-frame clones, with some not included. Found here are some 66,000 clones, more than 65% of them singletons; the top ten hold about 5.5%. The specimen comprised CD4+ or CD8+ T cells sorted from blood, sampled in a trial of the OX40 agonist ivuxolimab. All receptors come from an adult with an advanced solid tumor such as melanoma, head and neck, liver or kidney cancer.

The chain is built from TRBV10-3 and TRBJ2-5, with 8 bases that match TRBD1. Germline CDR1 reads ENHRY; CDR2 reads SYGVKD. CDR3 length: 14 amino acids. The trim removed 2 bases at V and 1 base at J, leaving 0 bases unmatched. CDR3 in DNA: TGTGCCATCAGTGAGCAGGGGGCCCAAGAGACCCAGTACTTC. Translated: CAISEQGAQETQYF.

The chain links TRBV5-1 to TRBJ2-5, with D perhaps TRBD2 (5 bases). Per germline, CDR1 SGHRS and CDR2 YFSETQ. The V end was cut by 4 bases, the J end by 0 bases, with 10 bases between. The CDR3 runs to 14 residues. CDR3 nucleotides: TGCGCCAGCAGCCCTTCCGGGAACCAAGAGACCCAGTACTTC. Encoded protein: CASSPSGNQETQYF.

J is TRBJ1-1 and V is TRBV7-2, with 8 nucleotides matching TRBD1. The germline gives CDR1 SGHTA, CDR2 FQGNSA. The CDR3 runs 15 residues. Trimming removed 3 bases from V and 0 bases from J; junction bases left unmatched: 3. In DNA, the CDR3 is TGTGCCAGCAGCTTTAAACAGGGGGTGAACACTGAAGCTTTCTTT. Translating gives CASSFKQGVNTEAFF.

The chain has TRBV27 and TRBJ2-7; 9 bases line up with TRBD1. The CDR3 is made up of 15 amino acids. V shed 2 bases, J shed 4 bases, and the junction held 6 bases outside the gene matches. In germline, CDR1 is MNHEY, CDR2 SMNVEV (reference sequence). The CDR3 sequence is CASSLAGTGSYEQYV. The DNA of the CDR3 is TGTGCCAGCAGTTTAGCCGGGACAGGGTCATACGAGCAGTACGTC.

The chain has TRBV10-3 and TRBJ2-3; D gene ambiguous. CDR1 and CDR2 from the germline V gene are ENHRY and SYGVKD. V lost 4 bases and J 4 bases, leaving 9 bases between the germline ends. The length of the CDR3 is 13 residues. The CDR3 sequence is CAISGGIADTQYF. The DNA of the CDR3 is TGTGCCATCAGTGGAGGTATTGCAGATACGCAGTATTTT.

This clone came up once. The chain recombines TRBV25-1 with TRBJ2-2; no clear D. V was pared by 10 bases and J by 3 bases, with 9 bases between. CDR1 MGHDK and CDR2 SYGVNS come from the germline V gene. The CDR3 covers 12 residues. Here the CDR3 reads CATLRHTGELFF. In nucleotides, the CDR3 is TGTGCCACCTTAAGACACACCGGGGAGCTGTTTTTT.

This chain connects TRBV18 to TRBJ1-2, with TRBD1 matching over 11 bases. Germline V gives CDR1 KGHSH, CDR2 LQKENI. After removal of 2 bases from V and 1 base from J, the junction contained 12 bases not matched to a gene. This CDR3 is 19 amino acids long. CDR3 nucleotide sequence: TGTGCCAGCTCACCAGGACAGGGGGCCAACTTTTTCGATAACTATGGCTACACCTTC. Translated, it gives CASSPGQGANFFDNYGYTF.

The sample holds one count of this clone. This sequence joins TRBV15 and TRBJ1-5; 7 bases line up with TRBD1. This CDR3 has 17 amino acids. Per the germline V gene, CDR1 is LNHNV and CDR2 is YYDKDF (reference sequence). With 5 bases clipped from V and 0 bases from J, the junction kept 10 bases outside the gene matches. The DNA of the CDR3 is TGTGCCACCAGCCGCCCCGGGGACAGCTATAGCAATCAGCCCCAGCATTTT. As protein: CATSRPGDSYSNQPQHF.

The V gene is TRBV6-1, the J gene TRBJ1-2; D is perhaps TRBD1 (5 bases). Deletions cut 2 bases from V and 0 bases from J, with 16 bases between. CDR3 length equals 17 residues. Germline V gene lookup returns CDR1 MNHNS and CDR2 SASEGT. The CDR3 nucleotides read TGTGCCAGCAGTGAATTCAATCTCGCGACAGCTAACTATGGCTACACCTTC. Translation gives CASSEFNLATANYGYTF.

The chain combines TRBV28 with TRBJ1-2, with 7 bases matching TRBD1. Germline V gene data show CDR1 as MDHEN and CDR2 as SYDVKM. The CDR3 spans 13 residues. With V trimmed by 5 bases and J by 2 bases, 2 bases remained unmatched. CDR3 DNA sequence: TGTGCCAGCAGTGGGGACAGCAACTATGGCTACACCTTC. Its protein is CASSGDSNYGYTF.

This clone was counted only a few times. V is TRBV25-1 and J is TRBJ2-3; TRBD1 agrees at 8 bases. The CDR3 is 15 amino acids. The trim removed 3 bases at V and 0 bases at J, leaving 2 bases unmatched. CDR1 MGHDK and CDR2 SYGVNS come from the germline V gene. The CDR3 coding sequence is TGTGCCAGCAGTGAGACAGGGGATAGCACAGATACGCAGTATTTT. It is translated as CASSETGDSTDTQYF.

This chain links TRBV27 with TRBJ2-7, with D tentatively TRBD2 (5 bases). This CDR3 region has 13 residues. V was pared by 3 bases and J by 5 bases, with 11 bases between. The germline gives CDR1 MNHEY, CDR2 SMNVEV (reference sequence). The CDR3 sequence: CASSLTWGDEQYF. The DNA of the CDR3 is TGTGCCAGCAGTTTGACGTGGGGAGACGAGCAGTACTTC.

The chain employs TRBV9 and TRBJ2-5, with 7 bases aligning to TRBD2. CDR3 size: 14 residues. The V gene's germline CDR1 is SGDLS and CDR2 YYNGEE. V was clipped by 0 bases and J by 4 bases; unmatched bases: 3. The CDR3 DNA sequence: TGTGCCAGCAGCGTAGAACTAGCGCGAGAGACCCAGTACTTC. Translated, it gives CASSVELARETQYF.

This clone is a singleton in its sample. The chain employs TRBV30 and TRBJ2-7, with D maybe TRBD2 (6 bases). The V gene lost 0 bases and the J gene lost 5 bases, with 14 bases spanning the gap. Germline V gene sequence: CDR1 GTSNPN, CDR2 SVGIG (reference sequence). The CDR3 spans 14 residues. The CDR3 spells CAWSVLAVSDEQYF. The CDR3 region has the DNA TGTGCCTGGAGTGTACTAGCTGTTTCCGACGAGCAGTACTTC.

V is TRBV28 and J is TRBJ1-3; unclear D gene. Trimming shortened V by 6 bases and J by 3 bases, and 9 bases separated the two germline ends. The CDR3 loop spans 13 amino acids. From germline, CDR1 is MDHEN and CDR2 SYDVKM. The CDR3: CASRDPFGNTIYF. For the CDR3, the DNA is TGTGCCAGCAGAGACCCCTTTGGAAACACCATATATTTT. The entire variable domain, with the rest obtained from reference TRBV28 and TRBJ1-3, is as follows: DVKVTQSSRYLVKRTGEKVFLECVQDMDHENMFWYRQDPGLGLRLIYFSYDVKMKEKGDIPEGYSVSREKKERFSLILESASTNQTSMYLCASRDPFGNTIYFGEGSWLTVV.

The J gene is TRBJ1-3, the V gene TRBV7-2; tentative D call: TRBD1 (5 bases). The CDR3 spans 16 residues. The V and J ends lost 2 bases and 0 bases respectively, with 11 bases between them. Germline CDR1 SGHTA, CDR2 FQGNSA. CDR3 in amino acids: CASSLLDRNSGNTIYF. The CDR3 region has the DNA TGTGCCAGCAGCTTATTAGACAGAAACTCTGGAAACACCATATATTTT.

The chain recombines TRBV19 with TRBJ1-1, with 9 bases matching TRBD1. V shed 7 bases, J shed 3 bases, and the junction held 9 bases outside the gene matches. The germline CDR1 and CDR2 sequences are LNHDA and SQIVND (reference sequence). The CDR3 sequence is 15 residues long. CDR3 nucleotides: TGTGCCAGTACCACCTGGACAGGGGCTTACACTGAAGCTTTCTTT. Protein: CASTTWTGAYTEAFF.

The rearrangement links TRBV2 to TRBJ1-5, with D possibly being TRBD1 (5 bases). Germline V gene sequence: CDR1 SNHLY, CDR2 FYNNEI. Trimming stripped 5 bases from V and 7 bases from J, with 12 bases between. The CDR3 has 13 residues. CDR3 nucleotide sequence: TGTGCCAGCAGTCCAGGGTCAGGGCAGCCCCAGCATTTT. Residues: CASSPGSGQPQHF.

The sample holds one count of this clone. This chain connects TRBV7-6 to TRBJ2-3; 8 bases are a match to TRBD1. Germline-derived CDR1 and CDR2 are SGHVS and FNYEAQ. The junction had 7 bases not matched to a gene; V was cut back by 5 bases and J by 3 bases. The CDR3 consists of 15 residues. The CDR3 reads CASSPGGLLTDTQYF. The DNA for the CDR3 is TGTGCCAGCAGCCCAGGGGGCCTCCTAACAGATACGCAGTATTTT.

J is TRBJ1-2 and V is TRBV30, with unresolved D. Between the trimmed V and J ends, which lost 2 bases and 4 bases, there was a span of 8 bases. CDR1 is GTSNPN and CDR2 is SVGIG in the germline V gene (reference sequence). The CDR3 length is 12 residues. CDR3 sequence (DNA): TGTGCCTGGAGTCTGGGCTTCTATGGCTACACCTTC. It encodes CAWSLGFYGYTF.

The chain recombines TRBV7-6 with TRBJ2-5; D is undetermined. Germline CDR1 is SGHVS and CDR2 is FNYEAQ. Trimming stripped 6 bases from V and 5 bases from J, with 7 bases between. The CDR3 length is 11 residues. CDR3: CASSILETQYF. The CDR3 nucleotides read TGTGCCAGCAGTATATTGGAGACCCAGTACTTC.

This clone was counted a few times. The rearrangement links TRBV28 to TRBJ2-2, with 9 bases fitting TRBD1. The CDR3 contains 14 residues. Per the germline V gene, CDR1 is MDHEN and CDR2 is SYDVKM. Trimming at V came to 6 bases and at J to 5 bases, leaving 4 bases not matched to a gene. The CDR3 DNA reads TGTGCCAGCAGGTGGACAGGGGCAACCGGGGAGCTGTTTTTT. As protein: CASRWTGATGELFF.

This rearrangement joins TRBV28 to TRBJ2-1; perhaps TRBD2 as D (6 bases). Germline lookup yields CDR1 MDHEN and CDR2 SYDVKM. CDR3 length: 14 residues. V lost 1 base, J lost 4 bases, and 8 bases lay in between. CDR3 sequence: CASSLFGSYNEQFF. As DNA, the CDR3 is TGTGCCAGCAGTTTATTCGGGAGTTACAATGAGCAGTTCTTC.

This sequence joins TRBV7-9 and TRBJ2-7; D is possibly TRBD2 (6 bases). This CDR3 is 15 amino acids long. V gave up 0 bases and J gave up 3 bases, with 12 bases separating them. Germline CDR1 is SEHNR and CDR2 is FQNEAQ (reference sequence). The CDR3 DNA sequence: TGTGCCAGCAGCTTAGCAGGGCGGAGGGACTACGAGCAGTACTTC. Translated: CASSLAGRRDYEQYF.

This chain joins TRBV6-5 and TRBJ2-7; no firm D call. Germline V gene lookup returns CDR1 MNHEY and CDR2 SVGAGI. The V end lost 0 bases, the J end lost 2 bases, and 5 bases lay between the germline ends. The CDR3 is 13 amino acids. The CDR3, as DNA: TGTGCCAGCAGTTACTCGACTGCCTACGAGCAGTACGTC. Its protein is CASSYSTAYEQYV.

The J gene is TRBJ1-5, the V gene TRBV7-2; unclear D gene. V was clipped by 5 bases and J by 6 bases, with 17 bases between them. The CDR3 contains 15 residues. Per the germline V gene, CDR1 is SGHTA and CDR2 is FQGNSA. CDR3 sequence reads: CASSPMFGNGQPQHF. Written as DNA, the CDR3 is TGTGCCAGCAGCCCTATGTTTGGTAATGGTCAGCCCCAGCATTTT.

The chain links TRBV11-2 to TRBJ2-7; D is unresolved. This CDR3 contains 15 residues. Trimming removed 3 bases from V and 0 bases from J, with 12 bases in between. Germline CDR1 reads SGHAT; CDR2 reads FQNNGV. The CDR3 loop reads CASSFGPESSYEQYF. Written as DNA, the CDR3 is TGTGCCAGCAGCTTCGGACCGGAGAGCTCCTACGAGCAGTACTTC.

This clone occurred a few times. J is TRBJ1-2 and V is TRBV6-5, with a tentative D call TRBD1 (5 bases). The CDR3 covers 15 residues. The ends were cut back, 6 bases at V and 5 bases at J, with 19 bases in the middle. CDR1 and CDR2 from the germline V gene are MNHEY and SVGAGI. DNA for the CDR3: TGTGCCAGCAGGCCCAGGGCTGGCCCGACTTATGGCTACACCTTC. It is translated as CASRPRAGPTYGYTF.

This sequence joins TRBV5-1 and TRBJ2-5, with 11 bases identical to TRBD2. Germline V CDR1 and CDR2: SGHRS, YFSETQ. The CDR3 totals 15 residues. Trimming at V came to 4 bases and at J to 5 bases, leaving 7 bases not matched to a gene. CDR3 in DNA: TGCGCCAGCAGCCTACTAGCGGGAGACCGGGAGACCCAGTACTTC. It is translated as CASSLLAGDRETQYF.